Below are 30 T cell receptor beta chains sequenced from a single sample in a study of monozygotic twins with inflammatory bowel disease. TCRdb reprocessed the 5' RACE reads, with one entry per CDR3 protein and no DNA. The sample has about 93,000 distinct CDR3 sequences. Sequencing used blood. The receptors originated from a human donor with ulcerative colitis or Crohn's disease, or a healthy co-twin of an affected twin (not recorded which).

This CDR3 reads CASSDAWRGFIRNRNTIYF. The chain employs TRBV6-1 and TRBJ1-3; the TCRdb call, TRBD1, lacks DNA for checking. CDR1 and CDR2 (germline): MNHNS, SASEGT. This CDR3 spans 19 amino acids.

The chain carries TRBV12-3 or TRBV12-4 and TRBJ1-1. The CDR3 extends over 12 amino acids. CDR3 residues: CASSLGEPEAFF.

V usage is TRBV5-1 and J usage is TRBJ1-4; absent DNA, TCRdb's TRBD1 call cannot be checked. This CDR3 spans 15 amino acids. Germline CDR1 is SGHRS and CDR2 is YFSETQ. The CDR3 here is CASSSTQGGNEKLFF.

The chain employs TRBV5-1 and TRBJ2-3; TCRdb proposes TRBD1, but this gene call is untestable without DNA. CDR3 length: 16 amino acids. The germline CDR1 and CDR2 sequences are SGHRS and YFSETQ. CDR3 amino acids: CASSLLTGTDTDTQYF.

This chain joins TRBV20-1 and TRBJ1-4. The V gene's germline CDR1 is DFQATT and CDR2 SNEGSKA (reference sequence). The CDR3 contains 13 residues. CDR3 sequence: CSAPREWDEKLFF.

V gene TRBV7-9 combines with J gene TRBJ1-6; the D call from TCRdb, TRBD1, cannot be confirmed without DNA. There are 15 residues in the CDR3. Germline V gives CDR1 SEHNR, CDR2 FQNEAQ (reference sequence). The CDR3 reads CASSSPTGVDSPLHF.

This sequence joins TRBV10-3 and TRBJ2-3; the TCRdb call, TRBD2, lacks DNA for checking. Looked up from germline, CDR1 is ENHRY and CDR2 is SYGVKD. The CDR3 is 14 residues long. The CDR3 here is CAISESLAVDTQYF.

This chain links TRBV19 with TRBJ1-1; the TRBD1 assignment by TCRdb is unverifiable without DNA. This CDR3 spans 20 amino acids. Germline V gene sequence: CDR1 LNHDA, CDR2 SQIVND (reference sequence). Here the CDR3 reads CASSTIIGTGNRVVNTEAFF.

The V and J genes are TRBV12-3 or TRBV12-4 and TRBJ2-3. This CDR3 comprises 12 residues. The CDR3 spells CASSFMGDTQYF.

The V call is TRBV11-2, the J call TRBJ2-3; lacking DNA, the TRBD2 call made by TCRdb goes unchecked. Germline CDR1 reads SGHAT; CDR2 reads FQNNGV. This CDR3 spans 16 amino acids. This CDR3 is CASSSGLAGPTDTQYF.

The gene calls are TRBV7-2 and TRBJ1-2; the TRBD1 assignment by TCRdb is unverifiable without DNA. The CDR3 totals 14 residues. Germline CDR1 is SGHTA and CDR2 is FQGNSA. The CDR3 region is CASSLQGQGYGYTF. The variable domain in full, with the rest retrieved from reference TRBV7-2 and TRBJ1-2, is GAGVSQSPSNKVTEKGKDVELRCDPISGHTALYWYRQSLGQGLEFLIYFQGNSAPDKSGLPSDRFSAERTGGSVSTLTIQRTQQEDSAVYLCASSLQGQGYGYTFGSGTRLTVV.

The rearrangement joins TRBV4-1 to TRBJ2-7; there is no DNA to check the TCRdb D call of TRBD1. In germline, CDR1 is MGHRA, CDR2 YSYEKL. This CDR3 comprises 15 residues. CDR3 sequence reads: CASSQVLDRGSEQYF.

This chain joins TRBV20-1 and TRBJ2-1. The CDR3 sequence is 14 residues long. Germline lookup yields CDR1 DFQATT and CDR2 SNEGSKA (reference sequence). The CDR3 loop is CSARGSGTYNEQFF.

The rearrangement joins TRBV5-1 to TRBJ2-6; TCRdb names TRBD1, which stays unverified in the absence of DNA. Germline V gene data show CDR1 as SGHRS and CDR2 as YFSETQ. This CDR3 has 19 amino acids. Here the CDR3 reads CASSLEGGFYGSGANVLTF.

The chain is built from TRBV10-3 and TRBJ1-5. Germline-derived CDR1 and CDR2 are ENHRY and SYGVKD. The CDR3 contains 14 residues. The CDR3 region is CAISESGPEKPQHF.

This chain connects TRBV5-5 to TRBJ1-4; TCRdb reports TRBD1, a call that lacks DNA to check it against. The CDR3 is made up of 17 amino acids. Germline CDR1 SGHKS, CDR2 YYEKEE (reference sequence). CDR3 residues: CASSPVGGRGINEKLFF.

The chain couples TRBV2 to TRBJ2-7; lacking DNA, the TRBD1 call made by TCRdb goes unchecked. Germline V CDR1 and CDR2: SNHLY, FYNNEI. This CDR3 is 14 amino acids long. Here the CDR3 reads CASSESQGSYEQYF.

The CDR3 reads CASSSPDRGRYNEQFF. J is TRBJ2-1 and V is TRBV7-9; TCRdb designates TRBD1, a call that cannot be tested without DNA. The CDR3 has 16 residues. Germline lookup yields CDR1 SEHNR and CDR2 FQNEAQ (reference sequence). Full variable domain (remainder filled in from reference TRBV7-9 and TRBJ2-1): DTGVSQNPRHKITKRGQNVTFRCDPISEHNRLYWYRQTLGQGPEFLTYFQNEAQLEKSRLLSDRFSAERPKGSFSTLEIQRTEQGDSAMYLCASSSPDRGRYNEQFFGPGTRLTVL.

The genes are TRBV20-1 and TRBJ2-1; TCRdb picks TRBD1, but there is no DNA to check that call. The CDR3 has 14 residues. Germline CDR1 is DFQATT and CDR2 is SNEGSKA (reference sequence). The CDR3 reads CSAQGQGATTEQFF.

The CDR3 loop reads CASSSWEGQETQYF. The rearrangement uses TRBV5-1 and TRBJ2-5; TCRdb lists TRBD2, though no DNA is available to test this call. Germline assignment: CDR1 SGHRS and CDR2 YFSETQ. The CDR3 has 14 amino acids.

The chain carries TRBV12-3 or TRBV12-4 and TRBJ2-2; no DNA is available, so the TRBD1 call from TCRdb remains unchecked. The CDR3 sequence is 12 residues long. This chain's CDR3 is CASSKGAGELFF.

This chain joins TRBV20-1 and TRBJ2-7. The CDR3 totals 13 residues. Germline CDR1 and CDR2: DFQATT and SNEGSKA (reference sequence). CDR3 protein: CSARLEVSYEQYF.

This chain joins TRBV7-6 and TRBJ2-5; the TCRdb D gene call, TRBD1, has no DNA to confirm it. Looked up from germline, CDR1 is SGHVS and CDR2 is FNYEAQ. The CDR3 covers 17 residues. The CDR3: CASSFNPRVGRIETQYF.

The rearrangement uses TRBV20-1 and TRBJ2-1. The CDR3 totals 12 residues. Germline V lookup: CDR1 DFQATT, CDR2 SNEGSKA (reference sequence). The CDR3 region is CSASRRLNEQFF.

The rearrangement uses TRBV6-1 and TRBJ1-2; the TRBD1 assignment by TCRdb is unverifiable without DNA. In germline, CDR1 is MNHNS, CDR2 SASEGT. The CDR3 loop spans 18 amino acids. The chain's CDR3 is CASSPWQGGLSANYGYTF.

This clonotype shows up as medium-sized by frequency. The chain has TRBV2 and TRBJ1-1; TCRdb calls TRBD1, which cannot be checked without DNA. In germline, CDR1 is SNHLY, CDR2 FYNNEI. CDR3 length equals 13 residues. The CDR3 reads CASSDQGYTEAFF.

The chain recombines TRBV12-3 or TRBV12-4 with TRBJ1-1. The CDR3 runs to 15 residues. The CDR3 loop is CASSFLEETNTEAFF.

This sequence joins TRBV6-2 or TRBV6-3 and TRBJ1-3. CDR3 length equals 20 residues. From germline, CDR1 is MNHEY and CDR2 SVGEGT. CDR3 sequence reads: CASSSPRAGNRDYSGNTIYF.

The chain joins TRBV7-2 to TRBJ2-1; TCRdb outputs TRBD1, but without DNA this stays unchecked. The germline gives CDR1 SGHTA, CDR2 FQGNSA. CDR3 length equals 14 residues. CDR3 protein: CASSLGGFVNEQFF.

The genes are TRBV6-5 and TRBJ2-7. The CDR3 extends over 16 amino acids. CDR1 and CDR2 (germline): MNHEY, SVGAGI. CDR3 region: CASSYSFQASSYEQYF.